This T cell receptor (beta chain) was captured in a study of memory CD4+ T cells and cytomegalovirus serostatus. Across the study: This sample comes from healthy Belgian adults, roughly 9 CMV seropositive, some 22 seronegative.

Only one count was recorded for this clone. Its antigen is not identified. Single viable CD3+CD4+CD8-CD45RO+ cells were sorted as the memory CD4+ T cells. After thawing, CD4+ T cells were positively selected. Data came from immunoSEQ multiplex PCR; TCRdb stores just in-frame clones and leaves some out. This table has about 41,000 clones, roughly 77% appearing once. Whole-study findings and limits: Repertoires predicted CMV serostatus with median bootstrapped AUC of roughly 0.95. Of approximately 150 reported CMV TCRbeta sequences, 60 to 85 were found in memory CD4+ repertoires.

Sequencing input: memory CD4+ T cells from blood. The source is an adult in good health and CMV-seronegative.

CDR3 bases: TGTGCCTGGAGTCCGGGATACGAGCAGTACTTC. It translates to CAWSPGYEQYF. This chain uses TRBV30 with TRBJ2-5; D is perhaps TRBD2 (5 bases). The J call may be incorrect, as the DNA end agrees better with TRBJ2-7. The CDR3 contains 11 residues. Germline lookup yields CDR1 GTSNPN and CDR2 SVGIG (reference sequence).